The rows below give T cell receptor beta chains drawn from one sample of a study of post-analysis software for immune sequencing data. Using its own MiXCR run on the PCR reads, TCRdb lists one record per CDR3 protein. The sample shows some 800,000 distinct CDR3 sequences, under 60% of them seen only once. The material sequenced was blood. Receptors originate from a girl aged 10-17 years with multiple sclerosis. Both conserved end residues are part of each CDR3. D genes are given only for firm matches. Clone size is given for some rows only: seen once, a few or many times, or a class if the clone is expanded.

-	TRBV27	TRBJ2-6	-	TGTGCCAGCAGCCCTTATTTCTCTGGGGCCAACGTCCTGACTTTC	CASSPYFSGANVLTF
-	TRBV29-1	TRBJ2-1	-	TGCAGCGTTTTAACTTGGGAGGGGGCTGAGCAGTTCTTC	CSVLTWEGAEQFF
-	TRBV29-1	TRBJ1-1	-	TGCAGTGGGGGTGGGGGGTTGACTGAAGCTTTCTTT	CSGGGGLTEAFF
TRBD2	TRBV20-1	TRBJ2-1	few	TGCAGTGCTAGAGAGGGGGAGGGAGCCTACAATGAGCAGTTCTTC	CSAREGEGAYNEQFF
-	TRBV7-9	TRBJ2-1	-	TGTGCCAGCAGCCGAGGGGACAACCACAATGAGCAGTTCTTC	CASSRGDNHNEQFF
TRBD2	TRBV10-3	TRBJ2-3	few	TGTGCCATCAGAGTCCGTAGCGGGAGGTCCACAGATACGCAGTATTTT	CAIRVRSGRSTDTQYF
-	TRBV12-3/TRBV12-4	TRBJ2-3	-	TGTGCCAGCAGTGGAGACAGTCATACGCAGTATTTT	CASSGDSHTQYF
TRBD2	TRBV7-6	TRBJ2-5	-	TGTGCCAGCAGCTCCGGGACTAGCGGGATCCGAGAGACCCAGTACTTC	CASSSGTSGIRETQYF
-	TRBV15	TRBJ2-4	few	TGTGCCACCAGCAGAGCTAGGGGCGCCTCTACCTCCATAGCCAAAAACATTCAGTACTTC	CATSRARGASTSIAKNIQYF
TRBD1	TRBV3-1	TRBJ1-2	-	TGTGCCGGCAGCCAAGGGGACAGGGGAGGAGGCTACACCTTC	CAGSQGDRGGGYTF
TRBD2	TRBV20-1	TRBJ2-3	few	TGCAGTGCTAGAGATTTACTAGCGGGAGATACGCAGTATTTT	CSARDLLAGDTQYF
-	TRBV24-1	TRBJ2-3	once	TGTGCCACCAGCGAGTTGGACAGCGGCACAGATACGCAGTATTTT	CATSELDSGTDTQYF
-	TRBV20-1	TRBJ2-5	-	TGCAGTGCTCCCACCCAGGGGCGTCGGGAGACCCAGTACTTC	CSAPTQGRRETQYF
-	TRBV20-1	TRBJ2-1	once	TGCAGTGCTAGAGATGAAGGGACCACCTGGGGAGAGCAGTTCTTC	CSARDEGTTWGEQFF
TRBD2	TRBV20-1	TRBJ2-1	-	TGCAGTGCTACGGGACTAGCGGGAGGGTGGTCTCAGGATGAGCAGTTCTTC	CSATGLAGGWSQDEQFF
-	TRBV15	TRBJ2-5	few	TGTGCCACCAGCAGAGTGGCAGGGCCGTCCTACAAGCAGTACTTC	CATSRVAGPSYKQYF
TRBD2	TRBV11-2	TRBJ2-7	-	TGTGCCAGCAGCTTAGGTCCTAGCGGGGTCTACGAGCAGTACTTC	CASSLGPSGVYEQYF
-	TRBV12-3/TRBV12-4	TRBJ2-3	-	TGTGCCAGCAGTAGGCCCTCGGAGGGCCCAGATACGCAGTATTTT	CASSRPSEGPDTQYF
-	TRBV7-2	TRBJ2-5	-	TGTGCCAGCAGCTTAGTACTCCCCATGACCCAGTACTTC	CASSLVLPMTQYF
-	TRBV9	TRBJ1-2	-	TGTGCCAGCAGCCGGGACACCTTCGGATATGGCTACACCTTC	CASSRDTFGYGYTF
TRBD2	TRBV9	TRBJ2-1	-	TGTGCCAGCAGCGTAGAGGGGCGGGAGGCTTACAATGAGCAGTTCTTC	CASSVEGREAYNEQFF
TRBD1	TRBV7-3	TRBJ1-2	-	TGTGCCAGCAGCTTCCGGGACAGGGACGGCTACACCTTC	CASSFRDRDGYTF
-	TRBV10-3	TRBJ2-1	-	TGTGCCATCAGTGAGGAACGGGGCAGCTCCTACAATGAGCAGTTCTTC	CAISEERGSSYNEQFF
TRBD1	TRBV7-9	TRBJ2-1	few	TGTGCCAGCAGGACAGGGGGCGACAATGAGCAGTTCTTC	CASRTGGDNEQFF